This entry features one TCR beta chain sequence. What it binds is unknown. Trimming left V 0 bases short and J 7 bases short, with 14 bases between. Germline V lookup: CDR1 SGDLS, CDR2 YYNGEE. The CDR3 length is 15 residues. TCRdb keeps only in-frame clones here, not all; method: immunoSEQ multiplex PCR. The repertoire has approximately 37,000 clones, 85% to 90% of them found once; the top ten carry 7.1%. This sample was included in a study of graft-versus-host responses after intestinal transplantation. Across the whole study: After anti-thymocyte globulin induction, recipients took tacrolimus and steroids for around three years.

Study results and limitations: Where graft-donor T cell macrochimerism was present, patients had high graft-versus-host to host-versus-graft clonal ratios in allografts. The marrow of recipients harbored GvH clones, and ileum or blood showed some of them first. Peak GvH clone levels in circulation were associated with early post-transplant HvG declines.

The TCR originated in a human patient who received an intestinal transplant, so some T cells may come from the graft donor. The source was PBMCs, collected just under 270 days after transplant. The genes are TRBV9 and TRBJ2-1; D perhaps matches TRBD1 (6 bases). CDR3 loop: CASSVVGAPGNEQFF. DNA for the CDR3: TGTGCCAGCAGCGTAGTGGGGGCCCCTGGAAATGAGCAGTTCTTC. The whole variable domain, remainder taken from reference TRBV9 and TRBJ2-1, is DSGVTQTPKHLITATGQRVTLRCSPRSGDLSVYWYQQSLDQGLQFLIQYYNGEERAKGNILERFSAQQFPDLHSELNLSSLELGDSALYFCASSVVGAPGNEQFFGPGTRLTVL.